This TCR beta chain was recorded in a study of blood T cell repertoires in COVID-19. About the research overall: Collection of acute and convalescent COVID-19 samples took place in the United States, Italy and Spain. T cells, B-cell-depleted T cells, or PBMCs supplied cDNA or gDNA.

In the study's own analysis: The authors estimated nucleated cell counts from reference gene primer amplification. The data were produced by immunoSEQ multiplex PCR, yet TCRdb's version contains in-frame clones alone and is incomplete. V and J calls and clone size are given by that table; D and trimming were obtained from the DNA. The table shows fewer than 700,000 clones, with less than 90% occurring only once. This CDR3 region has 14 residues. The V gene's germline CDR1 is SGHDN and CDR2 FVKESK. With 4 bases clipped from V and 6 bases from J, the junction kept 8 bases outside the gene matches. Enrolled during active infection, Seattle patients were then followed longitudinally.

The sequence derives from a woman between 50 and 59 years old with COVID-19, enrolled during active disease. Sample: peripheral blood. The rearrangement joins TRBV14 to TRBJ2-7; TRBD1 agrees at 8 bases. CDR3 coding DNA: TGTGCCAGCAGCCCCCGGACAGGGTCTGGCGAGCAGTACTTC. It codes for CASSPRTGSGEQYF.